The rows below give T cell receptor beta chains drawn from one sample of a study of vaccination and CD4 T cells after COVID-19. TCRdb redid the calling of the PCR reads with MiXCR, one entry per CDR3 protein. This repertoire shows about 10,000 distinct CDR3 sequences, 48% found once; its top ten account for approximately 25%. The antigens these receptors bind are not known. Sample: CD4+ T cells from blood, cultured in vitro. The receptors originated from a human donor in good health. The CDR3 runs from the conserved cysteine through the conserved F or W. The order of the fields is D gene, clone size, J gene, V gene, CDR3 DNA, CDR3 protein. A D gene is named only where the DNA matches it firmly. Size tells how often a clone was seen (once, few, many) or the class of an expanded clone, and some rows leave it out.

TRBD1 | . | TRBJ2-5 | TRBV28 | TGTGCCAGCAGTTTCGGAGACAGGGGTCCCCAAGAGACCCAGTACTTC | CASSFGDRGPQETQYF
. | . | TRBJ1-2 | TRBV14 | TGTGCCAGCAGCCAAGAGGTATGGGGGGCGCAGAACTATGGCTACACCTTC | CASSQEVWGAQNYGYTF
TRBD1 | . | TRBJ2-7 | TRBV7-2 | TGTGCCAGCAGCCTGGACAGGGGAGACTACGAGCAGTACTTC | CASSLDRGDYEQYF
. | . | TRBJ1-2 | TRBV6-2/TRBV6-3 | TGTGCCAGCAGTTCCACCGACCGGGGGAGTACCTTC | CASSSTDRGSTF
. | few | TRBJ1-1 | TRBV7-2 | TGTGCCAGCAGCTTAGAGAACACTGAAGCTTTCTTT | CASSLENTEAFF
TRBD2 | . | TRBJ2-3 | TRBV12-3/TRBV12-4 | TGTGCCAGCAGTTTAGGAGCGGGGGGGCTTCGGGATACGCAGTATTTT | CASSLGAGGLRDTQYF
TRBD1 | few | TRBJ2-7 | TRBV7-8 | TGTGCCAGCAGCTTAGGTTCCTACAGGGGAAGCTCCTACGAGCAGTACTTC | CASSLGSYRGSSYEQYF
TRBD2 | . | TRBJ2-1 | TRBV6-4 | TGTGCCAGCAGGGGACTAGCGGGAGGTAATGAGCAGTTCTTC | CASRGLAGGNEQFF
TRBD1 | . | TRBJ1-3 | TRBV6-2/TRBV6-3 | TGTGCCAGCAGTTGGACAGGGGGCTCTGGAAACACCATATATTTT | CASSWTGGSGNTIYF
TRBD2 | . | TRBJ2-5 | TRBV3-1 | TGTGCCGGCAGCCAAGATCTGCTAGCGGGAGGGTCTTCGACCCAGTACTTC | CAGSQDLLAGGSSTQYF
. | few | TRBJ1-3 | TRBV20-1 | TGCAGTGCTAGAGAAACCCGCGGGAACACCATATATTTT | CSARETRGNTIYF
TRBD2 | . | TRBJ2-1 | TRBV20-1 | TGCAGTGCTGGACTAGCGGGGGGGCGGAAGAATGAGCAGTTCTTC | CSAGLAGGRKNEQFF
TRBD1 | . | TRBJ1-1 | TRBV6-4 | TGTGCCAGCAGTGTCAAAGGACAGGGGGGATCTGAAGCTTTCTTT | CASSVKGQGGSEAFF
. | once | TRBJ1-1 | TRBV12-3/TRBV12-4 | TGTGCCAGCAGTATGGGACGTGAAGCTTTCTTT | CASSMGREAFF
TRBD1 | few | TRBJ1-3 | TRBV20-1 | TGCAGTGCTAGAACCGGGACAGCCTCTGGAAACACCATATATTTT | CSARTGTASGNTIYF
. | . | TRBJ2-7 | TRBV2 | TGTGCCAGCAGAGTTACTACATGGGCCCTTAAGGACGAGCAGTACTTC | CASRVTTWALKDEQYF
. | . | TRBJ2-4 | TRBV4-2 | TGTGCCAGCAGCCAAGATGGAGGGGCCAAAAACATTCAGTACTTC | CASSQDGGAKNIQYF
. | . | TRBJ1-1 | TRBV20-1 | TGCAGTGCTAGATTGTCGGGGTTTGGCACTGAAGCTTTCTTT | CSARLSGFGTEAFF
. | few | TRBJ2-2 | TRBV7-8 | TGTGCCAGCAGCCCGGGGACTGGCACCGGGGAGCTGTTTTTT | CASSPGTGTGELFF
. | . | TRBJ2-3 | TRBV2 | TGTGCCAGCCGAGCACGCACAGATACGCAGTATTTT | CASRARTDTQYF
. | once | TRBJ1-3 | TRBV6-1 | TGTGCCAGCGTACCTTCTTGGGGAAACACCATATATTTT | CASVPSWGNTIYF
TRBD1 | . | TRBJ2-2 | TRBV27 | TGTGCCAGCAGTTCAAACCTACGGACAGGGGACGGGGAGCTGTTTTTT | CASSSNLRTGDGELFF
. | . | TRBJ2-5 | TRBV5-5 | TGTGCCAGCAGCCGTTCATCGGAGACCCAGTACTTC | CASSRSSETQYF
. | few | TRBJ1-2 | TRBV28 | TGTGCCAGCAGTCAATCCCCTAGTTATGGCTACACCTTC | CASSQSPSYGYTF
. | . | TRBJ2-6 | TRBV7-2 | TGTGCCAGCAGCTTAGAGGAGGGATTCTCTGGGGCCAACGTCCTGACTTTC | CASSLEEGFSGANVLTF
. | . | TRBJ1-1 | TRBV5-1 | TGCGCCAGCAGCTTGCGTCGGGGCCCTGAAGCTTTCTTT | CASSLRRGPEAFF
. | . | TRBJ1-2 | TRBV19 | TGTGCCAGTACCACCCGGGACAATGCGCAAGGCTACACCTTC | CASTTRDNAQGYTF
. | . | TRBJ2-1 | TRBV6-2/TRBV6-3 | TGTGCCAGCAGTTACTCCTTCGATGAGCAGTTCTTC | CASSYSFDEQFF
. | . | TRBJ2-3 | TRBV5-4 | TGTGCCAGCAGCTCAGGAGGGGCCAGCACAGATACGCAGTATTTT | CASSSGGASTDTQYF
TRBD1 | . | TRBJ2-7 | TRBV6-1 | TGTGCCAGCAGTGAACCGGGACAGGGGCTACTACTGTACTTC | CASSEPGQGLLLYF
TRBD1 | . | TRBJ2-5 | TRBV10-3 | TGTGCCATCAGTGAGTCGTCAGGGGGCAAAGAGACCCAGTACTTC | CAISESSGGKETQYF
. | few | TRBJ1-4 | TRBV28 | TGTGCCAGCACCAACCTGGTCCGGCGGATTAATGAAAAACTGTTTTTT | CASTNLVRRINEKLFF
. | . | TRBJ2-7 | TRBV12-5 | TGTGCTAGTGGTACTCTGGGAGGCTACGAGCAGTACTTC | CASGTLGGYEQYF
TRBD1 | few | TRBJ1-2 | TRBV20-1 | TGCAGTGCTGATACAGGGGGCTATGGCTACACCTTC | CSADTGGYGYTF